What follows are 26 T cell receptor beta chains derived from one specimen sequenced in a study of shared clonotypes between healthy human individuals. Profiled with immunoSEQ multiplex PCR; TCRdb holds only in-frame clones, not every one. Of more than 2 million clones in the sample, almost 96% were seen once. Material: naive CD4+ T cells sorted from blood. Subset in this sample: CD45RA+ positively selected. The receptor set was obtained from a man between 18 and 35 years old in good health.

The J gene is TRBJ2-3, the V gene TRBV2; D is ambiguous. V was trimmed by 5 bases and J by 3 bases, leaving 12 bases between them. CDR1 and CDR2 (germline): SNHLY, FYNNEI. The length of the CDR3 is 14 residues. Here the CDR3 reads CASSPWTPTDTQYF. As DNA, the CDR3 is TGTGCCAGCAGTCCGTGGACGCCAACAGATACGCAGTATTTT.

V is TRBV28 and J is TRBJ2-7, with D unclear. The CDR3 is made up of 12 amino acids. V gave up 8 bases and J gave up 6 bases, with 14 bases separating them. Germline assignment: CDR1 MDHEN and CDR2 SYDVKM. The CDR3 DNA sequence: TGTGCCAGCTGTTACCGGCATGGCGAGCAGTACTTC. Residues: CASCYRHGEQYF. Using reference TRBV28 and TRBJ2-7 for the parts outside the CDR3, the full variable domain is DVKVTQSSRYLVKRTGEKVFLECVQDMDHENMFWYRQDPGLGLRLIYFSYDVKMKEKGDIPEGYSVSREKKERFSLILESASTNQTSMYLCASCYRHGEQYFGPGTRLTVT.

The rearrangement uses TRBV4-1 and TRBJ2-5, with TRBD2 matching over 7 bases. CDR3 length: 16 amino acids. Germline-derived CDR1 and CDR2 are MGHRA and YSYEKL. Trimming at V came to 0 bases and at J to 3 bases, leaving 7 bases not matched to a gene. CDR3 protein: CASSQDLLGREETQYF. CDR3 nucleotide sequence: TGCGCCAGCAGCCAAGATCTGCTAGGGAGGGAAGAGACCCAGTACTTC.

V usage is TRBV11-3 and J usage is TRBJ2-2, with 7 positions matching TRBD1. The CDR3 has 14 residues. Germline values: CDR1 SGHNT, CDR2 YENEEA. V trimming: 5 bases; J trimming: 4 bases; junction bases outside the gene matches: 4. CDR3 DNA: TGTGCCAGCAGCCGAAACAGGGGCACCGGGGAGCTGTTTTTT. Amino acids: CASSRNRGTGELFF.

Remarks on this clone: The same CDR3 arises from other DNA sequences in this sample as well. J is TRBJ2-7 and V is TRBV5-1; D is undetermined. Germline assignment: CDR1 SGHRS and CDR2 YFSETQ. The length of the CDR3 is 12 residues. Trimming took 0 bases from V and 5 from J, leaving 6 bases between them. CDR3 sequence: CASSLGRDEQYF. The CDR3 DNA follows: TGCGCCAGCAGCTTGGGAAGGGACGAGCAGTACTTC.

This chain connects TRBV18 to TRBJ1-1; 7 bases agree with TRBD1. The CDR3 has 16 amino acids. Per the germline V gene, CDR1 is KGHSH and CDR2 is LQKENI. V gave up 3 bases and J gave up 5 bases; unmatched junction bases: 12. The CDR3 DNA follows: TGTGCCAGCTCACCTCCCTCTACAGGGGTGAGGACTGAAGCTTTCTTT. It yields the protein CASSPPSTGVRTEAFF.

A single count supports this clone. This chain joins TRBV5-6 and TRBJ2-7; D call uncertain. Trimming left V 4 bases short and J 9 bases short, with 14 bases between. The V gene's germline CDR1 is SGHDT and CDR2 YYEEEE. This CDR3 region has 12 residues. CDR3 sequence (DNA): TGTGCCAGCAGCACCCCTGGCAACCGGCAGTACTTC. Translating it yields CASSTPGNRQYF. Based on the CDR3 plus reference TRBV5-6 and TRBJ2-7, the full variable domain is DAGVTQSPTHLIKTRGQQVTLRCSPKSGHDTVSWYQQALGQGPQFIFQYYEEEERQRGNFPDRFSGHQFPNYSSELNVNALLLGDSALYLCASSTPGNRQYFGPGTRLTVT.

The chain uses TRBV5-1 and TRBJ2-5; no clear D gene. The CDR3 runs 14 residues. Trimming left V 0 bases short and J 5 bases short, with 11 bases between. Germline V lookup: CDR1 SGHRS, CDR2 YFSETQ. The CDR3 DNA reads TGCGCCAGCAGCTTGGGGGGTAAAGCGGAGACCCAGTACTTC. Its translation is CASSLGGKAETQYF.

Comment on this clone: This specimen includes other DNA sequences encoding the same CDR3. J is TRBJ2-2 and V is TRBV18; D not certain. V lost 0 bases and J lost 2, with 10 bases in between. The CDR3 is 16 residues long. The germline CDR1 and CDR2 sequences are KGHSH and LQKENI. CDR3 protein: CASSPPGQTNTGELFF. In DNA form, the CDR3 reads TGTGCCAGCTCACCACCCGGCCAGACTAACACCGGGGAGCTGTTTTTT. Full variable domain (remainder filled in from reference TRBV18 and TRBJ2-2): NAGVMQNPRHLVRRRGQEARLRCSPMKGHSHVYWYRQLPEEGLKFMVYLQKENIIDESGMPKERFSAEFPKEGPSILRIQQVVRGDSAAYFCASSPPGQTNTGELFFGEGSRLTVL.

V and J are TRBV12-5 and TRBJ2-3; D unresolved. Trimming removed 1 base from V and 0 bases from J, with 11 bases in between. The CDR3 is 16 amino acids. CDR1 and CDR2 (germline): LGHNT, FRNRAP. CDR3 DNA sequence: TGTGCTAGTGGTTTGGGCTGGGTCGGGAGCACAGATACGCAGTATTTT. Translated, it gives CASGLGWVGSTDTQYF.

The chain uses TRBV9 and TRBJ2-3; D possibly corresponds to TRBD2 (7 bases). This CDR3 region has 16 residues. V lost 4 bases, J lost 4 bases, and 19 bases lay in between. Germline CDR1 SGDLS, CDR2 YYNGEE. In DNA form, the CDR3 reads TGTGCCAGCAGCCCCGTCCTGGCGGGGGCCGCAGATACGCAGTATTTT. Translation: CASSPVLAGAADTQYF.

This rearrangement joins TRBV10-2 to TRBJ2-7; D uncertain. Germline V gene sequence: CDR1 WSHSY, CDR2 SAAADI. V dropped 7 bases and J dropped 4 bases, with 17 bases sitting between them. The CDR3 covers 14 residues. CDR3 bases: TGCGCCAGCACCGGCAGTGCTGCAACGTACGAGCAGTACTTC. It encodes CASTGSAATYEQYF.

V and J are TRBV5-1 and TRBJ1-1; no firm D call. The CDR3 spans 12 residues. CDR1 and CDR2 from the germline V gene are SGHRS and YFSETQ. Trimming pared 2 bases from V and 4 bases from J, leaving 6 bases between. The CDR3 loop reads CASSFWGTEAFF. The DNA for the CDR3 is TGCGCCAGCAGCTTCTGGGGCACTGAAGCTTTCTTT.

The CDR3 coding sequence is TGCGCCAGCAGCCAAGAGGGAGGGACTAGCAATCAGCCCCAGCATTTT. Translated, it gives CASSQEGGTSNQPQHF. V usage is TRBV4-1 and J usage is TRBJ1-5; tentative D call: TRBD1 (5 bases). Germline CDR1 and CDR2: MGHRA and YSYEKL. Trimming removed 0 bases from V and 0 bases from J, with 9 bases in between. The CDR3 contains 16 residues.

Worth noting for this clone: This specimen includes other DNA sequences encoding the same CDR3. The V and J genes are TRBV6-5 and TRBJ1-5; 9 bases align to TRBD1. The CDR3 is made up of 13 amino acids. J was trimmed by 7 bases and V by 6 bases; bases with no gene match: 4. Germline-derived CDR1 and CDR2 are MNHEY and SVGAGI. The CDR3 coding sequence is TGTGCCAGCAGGGGGGACAGGGACCAGCCCCAGCATTTT. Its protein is CASRGDRDQPQHF.

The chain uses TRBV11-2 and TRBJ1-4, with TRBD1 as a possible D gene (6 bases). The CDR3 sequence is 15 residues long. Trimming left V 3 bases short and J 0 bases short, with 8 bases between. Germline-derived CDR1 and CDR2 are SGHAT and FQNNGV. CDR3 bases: TGTGCCAGCAGCTTGGACAGTGCAACTAATGAAAAACTGTTTTTT. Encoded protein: CASSLDSATNEKLFF.

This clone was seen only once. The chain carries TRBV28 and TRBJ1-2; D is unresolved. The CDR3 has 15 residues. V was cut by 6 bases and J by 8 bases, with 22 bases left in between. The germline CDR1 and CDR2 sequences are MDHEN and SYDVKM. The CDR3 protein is CASRRMDRRDGGYTF. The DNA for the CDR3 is TGTGCCAGCAGACGTATGGACCGGAGGGATGGAGGCTACACCTTC.

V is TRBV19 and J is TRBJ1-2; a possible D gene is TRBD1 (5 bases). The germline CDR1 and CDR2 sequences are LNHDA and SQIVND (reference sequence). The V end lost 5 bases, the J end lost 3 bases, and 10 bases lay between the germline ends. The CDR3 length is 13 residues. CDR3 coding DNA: TGTGCCAGTAGTGTCAGGGTTGACTATGGCTACACCTTC. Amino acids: CASSVRVDYGYTF.

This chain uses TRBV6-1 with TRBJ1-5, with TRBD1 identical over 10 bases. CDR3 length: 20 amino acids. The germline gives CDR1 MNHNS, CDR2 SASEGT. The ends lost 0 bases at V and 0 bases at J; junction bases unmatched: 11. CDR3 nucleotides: TGTGCCAGCAGTGAAGCGCTTGGGACAGGGGTCCACCATAGCAATCAGCCCCAGCATTTT. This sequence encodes CASSEALGTGVHHSNQPQHF.

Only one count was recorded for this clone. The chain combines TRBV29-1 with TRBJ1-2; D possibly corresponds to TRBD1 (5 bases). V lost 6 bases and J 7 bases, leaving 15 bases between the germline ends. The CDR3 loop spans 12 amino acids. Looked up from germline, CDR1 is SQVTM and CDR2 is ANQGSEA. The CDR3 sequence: CSVPTGESGYTF. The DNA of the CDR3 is TGCAGCGTCCCCACAGGAGAAAGTGGCTACACCTTC. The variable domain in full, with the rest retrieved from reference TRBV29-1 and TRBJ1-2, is SAVISQKPSRDICQRGTSLTIQCQVDSQVTMMFWYRQQPGQSLTLIATANQGSEATYESGFVIDKFPISRPNLTFSTLTVSNMSPEDSSIYLCSVPTGESGYTFGSGTRLTVV.

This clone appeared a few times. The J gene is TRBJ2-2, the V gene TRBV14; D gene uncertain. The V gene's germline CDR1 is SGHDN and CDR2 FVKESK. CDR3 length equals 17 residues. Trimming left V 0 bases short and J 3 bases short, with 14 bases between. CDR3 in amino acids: CASSQEFRWSYTGELFF. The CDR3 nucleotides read TGTGCCAGCAGCCAAGAATTCCGTTGGAGTTACACCGGGGAGCTGTTTTTT.

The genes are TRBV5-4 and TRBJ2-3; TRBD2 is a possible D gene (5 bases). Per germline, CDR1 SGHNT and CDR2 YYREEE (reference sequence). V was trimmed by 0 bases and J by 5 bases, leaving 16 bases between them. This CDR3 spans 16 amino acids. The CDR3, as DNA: TGTGCCAGCAGCTTGGGGCCCATCGGGGTTGGAGATACGCAGTATTTT. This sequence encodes CASSLGPIGVGDTQYF.

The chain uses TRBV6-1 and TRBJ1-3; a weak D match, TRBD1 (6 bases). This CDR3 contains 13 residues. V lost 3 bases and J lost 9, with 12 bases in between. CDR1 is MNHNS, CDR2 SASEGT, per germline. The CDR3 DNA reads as TGTGCCAGCAGTGACAGGGGCGCGGGCACCATATATTTT. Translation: CASSDRGAGTIYF.

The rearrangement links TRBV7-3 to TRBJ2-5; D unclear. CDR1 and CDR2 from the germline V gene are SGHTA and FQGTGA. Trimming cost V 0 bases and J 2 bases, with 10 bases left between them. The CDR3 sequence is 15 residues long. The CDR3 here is CASSLTGNRQETQYF. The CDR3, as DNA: TGTGCCAGCAGCTTAACAGGGAACCGACAAGAGACCCAGTACTTC.

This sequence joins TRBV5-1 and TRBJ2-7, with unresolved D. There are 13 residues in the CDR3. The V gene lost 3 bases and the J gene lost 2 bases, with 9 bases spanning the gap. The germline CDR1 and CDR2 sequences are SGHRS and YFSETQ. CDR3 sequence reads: CASSSDGTYEQYF. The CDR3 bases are TGCGCCAGCAGCTCGGACGGAACCTACGAGCAGTACTTC.

CDR3 protein: CASSHPRGDNSPLHF. CDR3 coding DNA: TGTGCCAGCAGCCACCCCAGGGGGGATAATTCACCCCTCCACTTT. This chain connects TRBV6-5 to TRBJ1-6; 7 positions match TRBD1. The CDR3 loop spans 15 amino acids. V trimming: 6 bases; J trimming: 5 bases; junction bases outside the gene matches: 7. CDR1 is MNHEY, CDR2 SVGAGI, per germline.